Each of the 14 T cell receptor beta chains below was sequenced from the same sample in a study of T cells expressing NK-cell markers. No DNA is given; TCRdb re-called the 5' RACE reads and lists each CDR3 protein once. Recorded for this sample: about 390,000 distinct CDR3 sequences. Sequenced sample: blood T cells: a sorted CD56 or NKG2C T cell subset, CD4+ or CD8+ T cells, or bulk PBMC T cells (not recorded which). The source is a woman in her fifties or sixties in good health.

The chain has TRBV12-3 or TRBV12-4 and TRBJ1-1; TCRdb reports TRBD1, a call that lacks DNA to check it against. The CDR3 is 13 amino acids. CDR3 sequence reads: CASGTIAPVQAFF.

The chain couples TRBV20-1 to TRBJ2-5. The CDR3 extends over 13 amino acids. The germline V gene encodes CDR1 DFQATT and CDR2 SNEGSKA (reference sequence). This CDR3 is CSAGGKPKETQYF.

This chain joins TRBV21-1 and TRBJ1-6; TCRdb reports TRBD1, a call that lacks DNA to check it against. TRBV21-1 is described as a pseudogene. CDR3 length: 16 residues. The CDR3 sequence: CASSKDTGGGYSPLHF.

This chain links TRBV6-5 with TRBJ2-5. The CDR3 is 12 residues long. Germline-derived CDR1 and CDR2 are MNHEY and SVGAGI. CDR3 sequence: CASSYPLGTQYF.

This chain connects TRBV24-1 to TRBJ2-1; TCRdb designates TRBD2, a call that cannot be tested without DNA. Per germline, CDR1 KGHDR and CDR2 SFDVKD. This CDR3 is built from 14 residues. CDR3 in amino acids: CATTERGRDNEQFF.

V and J are TRBV5-6 and TRBJ1-1. The CDR3 is 15 residues long. Germline lookup yields CDR1 SGHDT and CDR2 YYEEEE. The CDR3 sequence: CASSLTPSSNTEAFF.

V and J are TRBV4-1 and TRBJ2-1; the D call from TCRdb, TRBD1, cannot be confirmed without DNA. The CDR3 is made up of 13 amino acids. Germline CDR1 and CDR2: MGHRA and YSYEKL. CDR3 in amino acids: CASSQAGQPRRFF.

V usage is TRBV29-1 and J usage is TRBJ1-6; TCRdb lists TRBD1, though no DNA is available to test this call. Germline-derived CDR1 and CDR2 are SQVTM and ANQGSEA. CDR3 length: 13 residues. The CDR3 loop reads CSVGQGGGSPLHF. The variable domain in full, completed from reference TRBV29-1 and TRBJ1-6, reads SAVISQKPSRDICQRGTSLTIQCQVDSQVTMMFWYRQQPGQSLTLIATANQGSEATYESGFVIDKFPISRPNLTFSTLTVSNMSPEDSSIYLCSVGQGGGSPLHFGNGTRLTVT.

This chain joins TRBV3-1 and TRBJ2-2; lacking DNA, the TRBD1 call made by TCRdb goes unchecked. Germline CDR1 is LGHDT and CDR2 is YNNKEL (reference sequence). The CDR3 has 11 amino acids. The CDR3 sequence: CASAGGGELFF.

The chain joins TRBV29-1 to TRBJ2-3. This CDR3 has 13 amino acids. Germline CDR1 SQVTM, CDR2 ANQGSEA. CDR3 residues: CSVGSSFTDTQYF.

V usage is TRBV30 and J usage is TRBJ2-1; TCRdb's D call, TRBD2, is unchecked because there is no DNA. The CDR3 extends over 12 amino acids. The germline CDR1 and CDR2 sequences are GTSNPN and SVGIG (reference sequence). CDR3 sequence reads: CAWTSGGREQFF.

V gene TRBV11-2 combines with J gene TRBJ2-1; TCRdb names TRBD1, which stays unverified in the absence of DNA. CDR1 SGHAT and CDR2 FQNNGV come from the germline V gene. The CDR3 covers 15 residues. The chain's CDR3 is CASSTHRGPDREQFF.

This chain links TRBV12-3 or TRBV12-4 with TRBJ1-1; TCRdb names TRBD1, which stays unverified in the absence of DNA. This CDR3 has 14 amino acids. This CDR3 is CASTPRRGNTEAFF.

This chain links TRBV29-1 with TRBJ2-2; TCRdb returns TRBD2, unconfirmable since there is no DNA. The CDR3 extends over 13 amino acids. The germline CDR1 and CDR2 sequences are SQVTM and ANQGSEA. CDR3 sequence reads: CSVDAGGVGELFF.